This T cell receptor beta chain derives from a study of Graves' ophthalmopathy and Graves' hyperthyroidism. Amplification from RNA transcripts yielded the TCR beta CDR3 regions. An opening RT-PCR round employed HTBI primers and preceded a second-round multiplex PCR. TCRdb re-called the multiplex PCR reads through MiXCR, storing one row per CDR3 protein. Counted here are under 350,000 distinct CDR3 sequences, roughly 15% occurring once; the ten biggest clones make up about 12%. The CDR3 is made up of 13 amino acids. V dropped 3 bases and J dropped 0 bases, with 6 bases sitting between them. Germline-derived CDR1 and CDR2 are MNHEY and SMNVEV (reference sequence). Uncontrolled infections, other autoimmune diseases, pregnancy or lactation barred patients from enrollment. The source of the PBMCs was 10 ml of fresh peripheral blood. This clonotype was counted many times.

The clonotype comes from an adult man with Graves' ophthalmopathy. The chain joins TRBV27 to TRBJ2-7; D call uncertain. The sample was peripheral blood. The CDR3 nucleotides read TGTGCCAGCAGTTTCGCTAACTCCTACGAGCAGTACTTC. As protein: CASSFANSYEQYF.